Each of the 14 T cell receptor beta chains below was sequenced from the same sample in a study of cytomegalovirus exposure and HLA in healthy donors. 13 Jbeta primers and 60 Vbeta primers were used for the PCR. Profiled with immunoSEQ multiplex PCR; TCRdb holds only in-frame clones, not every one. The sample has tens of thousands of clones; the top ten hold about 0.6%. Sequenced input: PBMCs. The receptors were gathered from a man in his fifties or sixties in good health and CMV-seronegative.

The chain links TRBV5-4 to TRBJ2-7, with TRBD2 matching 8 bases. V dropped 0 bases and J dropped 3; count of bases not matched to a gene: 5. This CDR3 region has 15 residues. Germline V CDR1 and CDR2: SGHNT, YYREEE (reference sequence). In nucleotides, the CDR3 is TGTGCCAGCAGCTTGGGACGGGGGGGAGGCTACGAGCAGTACTTC. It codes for CASSLGRGGGYEQYF.

As DNA, the CDR3 is TGCGCCAGCAGCTTTTTGTCCGGGGGGCAGGGTGCCGAGCAGTACTTC. Protein sequence: CASSFLSGGQGAEQYF. The genes are TRBV5-1 and TRBJ2-7, with D possibly TRBD2 on 7 matching bases. V was clipped by 2 bases and J by 6 bases, with 21 bases between them. There are 16 residues in the CDR3. Per germline, CDR1 SGHRS and CDR2 YFSETQ.

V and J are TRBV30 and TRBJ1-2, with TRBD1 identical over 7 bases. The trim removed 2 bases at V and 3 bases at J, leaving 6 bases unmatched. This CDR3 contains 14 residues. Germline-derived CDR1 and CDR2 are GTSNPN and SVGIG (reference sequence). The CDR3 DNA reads TGTGCCTGGAGTCGGGACAGTCTATACTATGGCTACACCTTC. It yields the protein CAWSRDSLYYGYTF.

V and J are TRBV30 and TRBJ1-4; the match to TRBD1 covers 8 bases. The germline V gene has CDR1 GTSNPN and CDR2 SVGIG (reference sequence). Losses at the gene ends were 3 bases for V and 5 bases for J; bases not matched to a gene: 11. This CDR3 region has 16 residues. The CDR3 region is CAWRQAGGLPNEKLFF. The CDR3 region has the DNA TGTGCCTGGAGGCAGGCAGGGGGCCTCCCCAATGAAAAACTGTTTTTT.

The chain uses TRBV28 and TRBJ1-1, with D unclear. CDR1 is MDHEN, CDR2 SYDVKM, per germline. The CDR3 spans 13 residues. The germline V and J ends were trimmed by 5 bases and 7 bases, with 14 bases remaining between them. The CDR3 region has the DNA TGTGCCAGCAGTACAAGCGTCAGCAATGAAGCTTTCTTT. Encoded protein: CASSTSVSNEAFF.

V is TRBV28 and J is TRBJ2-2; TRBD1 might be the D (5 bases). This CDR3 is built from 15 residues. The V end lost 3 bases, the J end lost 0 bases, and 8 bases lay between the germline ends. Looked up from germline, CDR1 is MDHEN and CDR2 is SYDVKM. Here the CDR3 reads CASSFFRANTGELFF. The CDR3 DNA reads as TGTGCCAGCAGTTTTTTCAGGGCGAACACCGGGGAGCTGTTTTTT.

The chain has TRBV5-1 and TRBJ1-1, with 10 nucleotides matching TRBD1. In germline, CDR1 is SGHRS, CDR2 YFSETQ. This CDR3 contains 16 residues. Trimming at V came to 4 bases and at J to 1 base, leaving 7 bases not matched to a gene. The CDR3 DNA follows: TGCGCCAGCAGCGGGGGGGACAGGGGTGGGAACACTGAAGCTTTCTTT. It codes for CASSGGDRGGNTEAFF.

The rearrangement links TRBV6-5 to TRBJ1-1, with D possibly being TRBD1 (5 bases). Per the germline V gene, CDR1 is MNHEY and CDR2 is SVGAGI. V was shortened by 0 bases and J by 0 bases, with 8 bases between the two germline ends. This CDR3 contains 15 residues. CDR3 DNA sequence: TGTGCCAGCAGTTACTCTCGGGGGATGAACACTGAAGCTTTCTTT. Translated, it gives CASSYSRGMNTEAFF.

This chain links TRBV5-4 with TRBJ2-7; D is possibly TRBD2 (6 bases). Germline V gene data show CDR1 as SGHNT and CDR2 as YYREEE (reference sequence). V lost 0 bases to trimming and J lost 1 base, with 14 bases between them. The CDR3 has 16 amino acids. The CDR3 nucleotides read TGTGCCAGCAGCTTGGGGGGTGGGAGGCGATCCTACGAGCAGTACTTC. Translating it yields CASSLGGGRRSYEQYF.

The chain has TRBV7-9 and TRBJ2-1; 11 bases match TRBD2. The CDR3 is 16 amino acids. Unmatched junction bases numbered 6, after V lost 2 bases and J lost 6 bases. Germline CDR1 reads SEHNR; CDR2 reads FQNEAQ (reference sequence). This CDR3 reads CASSLWFSGGANEQFF. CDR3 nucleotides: TGTGCCAGCAGCTTATGGTTTAGCGGGGGGGCCAATGAGCAGTTCTTC. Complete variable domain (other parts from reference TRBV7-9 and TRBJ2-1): DTGVSQNPRHKITKRGQNVTFRCDPISEHNRLYWYRQTLGQGPEFLTYFQNEAQLEKSRLLSDRFSAERPKGSFSTLEIQRTEQGDSAMYLCASSLWFSGGANEQFFGPGTRLTVL.

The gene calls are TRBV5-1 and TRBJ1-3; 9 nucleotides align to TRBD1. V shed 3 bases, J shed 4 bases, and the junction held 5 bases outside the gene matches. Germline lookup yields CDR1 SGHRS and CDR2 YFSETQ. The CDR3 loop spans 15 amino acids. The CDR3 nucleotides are TGCGCCAGCAGCTCTTCGGGACAGGGAGGAAACACCATATATTTT. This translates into CASSSSGQGGNTIYF.

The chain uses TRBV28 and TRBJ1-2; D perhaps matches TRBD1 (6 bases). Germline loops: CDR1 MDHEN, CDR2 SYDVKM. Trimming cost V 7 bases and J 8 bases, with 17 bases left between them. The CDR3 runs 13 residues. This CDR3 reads CASTEGGIEGYTF. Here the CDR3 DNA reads TGTGCCAGCACCGAGGGGGGGATTGAGGGCTACACCTTC.

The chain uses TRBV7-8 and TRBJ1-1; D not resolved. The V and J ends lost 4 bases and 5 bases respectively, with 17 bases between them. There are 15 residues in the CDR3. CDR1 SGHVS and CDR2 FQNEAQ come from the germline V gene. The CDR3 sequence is CASSYSGGKSTEAFF. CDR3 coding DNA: TGTGCCAGCAGCTACTCGGGAGGGAAGTCAACTGAAGCTTTCTTT.

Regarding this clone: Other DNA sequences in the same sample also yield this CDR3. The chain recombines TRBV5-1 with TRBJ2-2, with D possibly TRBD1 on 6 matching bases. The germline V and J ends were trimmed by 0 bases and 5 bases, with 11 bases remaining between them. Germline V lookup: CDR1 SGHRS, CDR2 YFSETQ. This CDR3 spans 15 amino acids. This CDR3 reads CASSLGSGDTGELFF. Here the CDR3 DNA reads TGCGCCAGCAGCTTGGGTTCAGGGGATACCGGGGAGCTGTTTTTT.